Listed here is a single T cell receptor beta chain. The antigen remains unidentified. Unique molecular identifiers were incorporated when the TCRbeta library was constructed. From the PCR reads, TCRdb called clonotypes with MiXCR, one entry per CDR3 protein. The sample yields 550,000 to 600,000 distinct CDR3 sequences, roughly 23% seen once. The CDR3 is 17 amino acids. The source of the sample is a study of T-cell reconstitution after alpha-beta-depleted transplantation in children. Notes on the study in general: Reported findings indicate that, about two months after transplant, alpha-beta T cells came from several hundred expanded clones, which were derived from non-depleted graft cells. Newly produced T cells mostly accounted for T-cell counts and diversity one year post-transplant.

The chain employs TRBV21-1 and TRBJ2-7; TRBD1, the D gene given by the table, was not confirmed from the DNA. TRBV21-1 is assigned pseudogene status. The clonotype comes from a boy younger than two who had a stem cell transplant for acute myeloid leukemia, so the T cells may come from the graft donor. Sequences were derived from PBMCs, mostly from graft donor cells, sampled 360 days after TCRalphabeta/CD19-depleted stem cell transplant. CDR3 in DNA: TGTGCCGGATCCTCTCCCTCAAGATCGGGACAGGGCTACGAGCAGTACGTC. It encodes CAGSSPSRSGQGYEQYV.